This TCR beta chain derives from a study of PD-1 blockade in classical Hodgkin lymphoma. General observations from the study: No one has yet defined what causes the repertoire differences, which may be disease activity or prior therapy. Reported baseline diversity: healthy donors highest, relapsed/refractory patients lowest. By cycle point C4D1, TCR diversity had risen significantly in CD4+ cells (but not CD8+ cells).

Profiled with immunoSEQ multiplex PCR; TCRdb holds only in-frame clones, not every one. The sample consists of over 85,000 clones, roughly 91% of them appearing once. For this clone: Antigen unknown. An end of the junction does not agree with germline; a read error may underlie this.

Germline CDR1 is MDHEN and CDR2 is SYDVKM. The CDR3 length is 16 residues. Time point given: cycle 4 day 1 (C4D1), after less than 7 weeks of nivolumab. There was relapse after autologous stem cell transplantation in every patient, and there was variation in brentuximab vedotin exposure. Under best response, outcomes were complete response, partial response or progressive disease. This receptor was identified in a human donor with classical Hodgkin lymphoma. This rearrangement joins TRBV28 to TRBJ1-4; 9 bases line up with TRBD1. This sample comprised peripheral blood mononuclear cells (PBMCs), obtained before the fourth cycle of nivolumab. CDR3 DNA sequence: TGTGCCAGCAGTTTGGGACAACAGGGGGCTAAGGAAAAACTGTTTTTT. It codes for CASSLGQQGAKEKLFF.